Included here is one TCR beta chain sequence, with context. This entry comes from a study of blood T cell repertoires in COVID-19. Study as a whole: Material from acute and convalescent COVID-19 was sourced from the United States, Italy and Spain. Nucleic acid was either cDNA or gDNA, and it came from T cells, B-cell-depleted T cells, or PBMCs.

Per the germline V gene, CDR1 is SGHNT and CDR2 is YENEEA. V lost 4 bases to trimming and J lost 7 bases; unmatched junction nucleotides: 6. The CDR3 totals 14 residues. Per the original methods: The authors estimated nucleated cell counts from reference gene primer amplification. TCRdb's table, derived via immunoSEQ multiplex PCR, lists solely in-frame clones and lacks some. Clonal size and the V and J genes are those of that table, whereas D and trimming came from the DNA. Found here are around 260,000 clones, around 88% of them singletons; the top ten hold about 0.8%. The sample comprised peripheral blood. The TCR was taken from a man in his thirties or forties with acute or convalescent COVID-19. The gene calls are TRBV11-3 and TRBJ2-7; 11 bases line up with TRBD1. CDR3 sequence (DNA): TGTGCCAGCAGCTCCGGGACAGGGGGTCGAGAGCAGTACTTC. Protein product: CASSSGTGGREQYF.